These 21 T cell receptor beta chains share one sample of origin, sequenced in a study of CD8 T cells in Susac syndrome. Random hexamers were used to reverse transcribe an amount of about 0.5 to 1 ug RNA. In TCRdb, the immunoSEQ multiplex PCR reads were re-called with MiXCR into one record per CDR3 protein. This table has about 140,000 distinct CDR3 sequences, 85% to 95% appearing once. The sample taken for sequencing was CD4+ T cells from PBMCs. These receptors were collected from a human donor with multiple sclerosis.

This sequence joins TRBV9 and TRBJ1-1; tentatively, D is TRBD1 (6 bases). Germline lookup yields CDR1 SGDLS and CDR2 YYNGEE. The V end lost 0 bases, the J end lost 11 bases, and 14 bases lay between the germline ends. The CDR3 covers 13 residues. The CDR3 DNA is TGTGCCAGCAGCGTAGTATCAGACAGGAGTGCTTTCTTT. Translating gives CASSVVSDRSAFF. The full variable domain, its missing parts supplied by reference TRBV9 and TRBJ1-1, is DSGVTQTPKHLITATGQRVTLRCSPRSGDLSVYWYQQSLDQGLQFLIQYYNGEERAKGNILERFSAQQFPDLHSELNLSSLELGDSALYFCASSVVSDRSAFFGQGTRLTVV.

The rearrangement links TRBV5-4 to TRBJ2-5; 7 nucleotides agree with TRBD1. V was pared by 3 bases and J by 4 bases, with 6 bases of the junction left unmatched. This CDR3 region has 14 residues. CDR1 is SGHNT and CDR2 is YYREEE in the germline V gene (reference sequence). The CDR3 nucleotides read TGTGCCAGCAGCTCCTCGACAGGGAGAGAGACCCAGTACTTC. Translated: CASSSSTGRETQYF.

V and J are TRBV7-2 and TRBJ2-1, with 10 bases identical to TRBD1. The germline CDR1 and CDR2 sequences are SGHTA and FQGNSA. With 1 base clipped from V and 6 bases from J, the junction kept 9 bases outside the gene matches. The CDR3 length is 17 residues. CDR3 region: CASSLVLTGGAGNEQFF. Here the CDR3 DNA reads TGTGCCAGCAGCTTAGTGCTGACAGGGGGCGCCGGCAATGAGCAGTTCTTC.

About this clonotype itself: A read error may account for a junction end that differs from germline. The chain links TRBV7-7 to TRBJ2-1; 8 positions match TRBD2. The CDR3 sequence is 14 residues long. In germline, CDR1 is SSHAT, CDR2 FNYEAQ (reference sequence). CDR3 in DNA: TGTGCTAGCAGCTTAGCGGGGTCATACAATGAGCAGTTCTTC. It codes for CASSLAGSYNEQFF.

J is TRBJ2-2 and V is TRBV20-1; D ambiguous. The CDR3 runs to 15 residues. CDR1 and CDR2 (germline): DFQATT, SNEGSKA (reference sequence). V gave up 0 bases and J gave up 6 bases, with 14 bases separating them. The CDR3 coding sequence is TGCAGTGCTAGAGAGGAGCCCCATACCCCCGGGGAGCTGTTTTTT. Protein product: CSAREEPHTPGELFF.

J is TRBJ2-5 and V is TRBV6-5, with no clear D. Per germline, CDR1 MNHEY and CDR2 SVGAGI. Trimming took off 0 bases at V and 3 bases at J, with 5 bases between the two ends. The CDR3 contains 13 residues. CDR3 in DNA: TGTGCCAGCAGTTACTCAGGGAAAGAGACCCAGTACTTC. It codes for CASSYSGKETQYF.

The CDR3 protein is CASSPGQSTEAFF. The DNA for the CDR3 is TGTGCCAGCTCACCAGGACAGAGCACTGAAGCTTTCTTT. The chain has TRBV18 and TRBJ1-1; tentative D call: TRBD1 (6 bases). V was cut by 2 bases and J by 4 bases, with 8 bases left in between. CDR1 is KGHSH and CDR2 is LQKENI in the germline V gene. This CDR3 contains 13 residues. Based on the CDR3 plus reference TRBV18 and TRBJ1-1, the full variable domain is NAGVMQNPRHLVRRRGQEARLRCSPMKGHSHVYWYRQLPEEGLKFMVYLQKENIIDESGMPKERFSAEFPKEGPSILRIQQVVRGDSAAYFCASSPGQSTEAFFGQGTRLTVV.

The J gene is TRBJ1-5, the V gene TRBV3-1; no clear D gene. Germline CDR1 is LGHDT and CDR2 is YNNKEL (reference sequence). V dropped 5 bases and J dropped 5 bases, with 10 bases sitting between them. CDR3 size: 13 residues. The CDR3 sequence is CASSESVDQPQHF. As DNA, the CDR3 is TGTGCCAGCAGCGAATCAGTGGATCAGCCCCAGCATTTT.

J is TRBJ2-1 and V is TRBV7-8; D unresolved. Germline-derived CDR1 and CDR2 are SGHVS and FQNEAQ. This CDR3 is built from 16 residues. The germline V and J ends were trimmed by 7 bases and 10 bases, with 26 bases remaining between them. CDR3: CASTLEDLGPSVEQFF. CDR3 bases: TGTGCCAGCACCCTAGAGGACCTAGGGCCGTCCGTCGAGCAGTTCTTC.

J is TRBJ2-1 and V is TRBV12-3 or TRBV12-4; TRBD2 matches 9 bases. V shed 8 bases and J 8 bases; nucleotides not matched to a gene: 13. This CDR3 has 15 amino acids. The DNA of the CDR3 is TGTGCCAGCCTGCGGCGGGGGGGGTTGGCAGATGAGCAGTTCTTC. This translates into CASLRRGGLADEQFF.

V is TRBV6-1 and J is TRBJ2-7; a weak D match, TRBD2 (6 bases). Germline CDR1 MNHNS, CDR2 SASEGT. CDR3 length: 12 amino acids. V lost 6 bases to trimming and J lost 3 bases, with 9 bases between them. CDR3 in amino acids: CASSWGGYEQYF. The CDR3, as DNA: TGTGCCAGCAGCTGGGGAGGCTACGAGCAGTACTTC.

The chain employs TRBV20-1 and TRBJ1-6; D remains ambiguous. This CDR3 has 12 residues. V was clipped by 2 bases and J by 16 bases, with 15 bases between them. Germline assignment: CDR1 DFQATT and CDR2 SNEGSKA (reference sequence). The CDR3 spells CSARPGLGELHF. DNA for the CDR3: TGCAGTGCTAGACCCGGACTTGGTGAGCTCCACTTT.

The rearrangement uses TRBV12-3 or TRBV12-4 and TRBJ2-5; weak D call: TRBD2 (6 bases). The CDR3 spans 14 residues. Trimming shortened V by 5 bases and J by 3 bases, and 13 bases separated the two germline ends. CDR3 DNA sequence: TGTGCCAGCAGTCTATCCGGGGGAGAAGAGACCCAGTACTTC. Translating gives CASSLSGGEETQYF.

The chain carries TRBV5-1 and TRBJ2-5; TRBD1 agrees at 9 bases. Germline V gene data show CDR1 as SGHRS and CDR2 as YFSETQ. J lost 4 bases, V lost 2 bases, and 12 bases had no gene match. The CDR3 spans 17 residues. DNA of the CDR3: TGCGCCAGCAGCTTCGGAACCGGGACAGGGTTCCGAGAGACCCAGTACTTC. The encoded protein is CASSFGTGTGFRETQYF.

This sequence joins TRBV5-8 and TRBJ2-1; 9 bases agree with TRBD1. V lost 2 bases to trimming and J lost 6 bases; unmatched junction nucleotides: 6. Germline CDR1 SGHTS, CDR2 YDEGEE. The CDR3 consists of 15 residues. The CDR3 region has the DNA TGTGCCAGCAGCTTTTACATGGGACAGGGCAATGAGCAGTTCTTC. Its protein is CASSFYMGQGNEQFF. Drawing the rest from reference TRBV5-8 and TRBJ2-1, the complete variable domain is EAGVTQSPTHLIKTRGQQATLRCSPISGHTSVYWYQQALGLGLQFLLWYDEGEERNRGNFPPRFSGRQFPNYSSELNVNALELEDSALYLCASSFYMGQGNEQFFGPGTRLTVL.

CDR3 sequence reads: CSARVNRDSPLHF. The CDR3 coding sequence is TGCAGTGCTAGAGTTAATCGAGATTCACCCCTCCACTTT. The chain joins TRBV20-1 to TRBJ1-6; D not certain. This CDR3 is built from 13 residues. V was cut by 1 base and J by 8 bases, with 9 bases left in between. Germline CDR1 and CDR2: DFQATT and SNEGSKA (reference sequence).

The chain links TRBV24-1 to TRBJ2-1, with 8 positions matching TRBD2. The CDR3 has 13 amino acids. The junction had 4 bases not matched to a gene; V was cut back by 6 bases and J by 7 bases. Per the germline V gene, CDR1 is KGHDR and CDR2 is SFDVKD. CDR3 in amino acids: CATSNERGNEQFF. CDR3 DNA sequence: TGTGCCACCAGTAACGAGCGGGGGAATGAGCAGTTCTTC.

The chain employs TRBV30 and TRBJ2-5; 11 positions agree with TRBD2. The length of the CDR3 is 15 residues. Germline assignment: CDR1 GTSNPN and CDR2 SVGIG (reference sequence). With V trimmed by 2 bases and J by 5 bases, 7 bases remained unmatched. CDR3 in DNA: TGTGCCTGGAGTCTTAGCGGGGGGGCCTCGGAGACCCAGTACTTC. It translates to CAWSLSGGASETQYF.

The rearrangement uses TRBV20-1 and TRBJ1-1; D is unclear. The CDR3 is made up of 12 amino acids. Trimming stripped 7 bases from V and 2 bases from J, with 11 bases between. Germline V gene data show CDR1 as DFQATT and CDR2 as SNEGSKA (reference sequence). Written as DNA, the CDR3 is TGCAGTGTACGGGGTAGAAACACTGAAGCTTTCTTT. Protein product: CSVRGRNTEAFF.

This chain connects TRBV20-1 to TRBJ1-6; no reliable D call. The length of the CDR3 is 14 residues. Trimming left V 6 bases short and J 7 bases short, with 16 bases between. Germline V gene lookup returns CDR1 DFQATT and CDR2 SNEGSKA (reference sequence). CDR3 sequence reads: CSAGGGRVNSPLHF. For the CDR3, the DNA is TGCAGTGCAGGAGGTGGACGAGTGAATTCACCCCTCCACTTT.

V and J are TRBV9 and TRBJ2-1; 8 bases agree with TRBD2. The CDR3 is 14 amino acids. V lost 3 bases, J lost 6 bases, and 5 bases stayed unmatched. The germline gives CDR1 SGDLS, CDR2 YYNGEE. The CDR3 nucleotides are TGTGCCAGCAGCGCGGGGACTAGAGGCAATGAGCAGTTCTTC. This sequence encodes CASSAGTRGNEQFF.